The 2 T cell receptor beta chains reported below all come from one sample, sequenced in a study of tumor-infiltrating lymphocytes in primary liver carcinoma. A primer in the constant region served to generate TCR beta cDNA from approximately 500 ng of total RNA. Three-round nested multiplex PCR performed with slightly modified ARM-PCR produced the TCR beta libraries. The first two PCR rounds used TRBV1-TRBV30 forward primers with a C-beta reverse primer, 10 cycles each. TCRdb processed the multiplex PCR reads anew with MiXCR; each CDR3 protein has one entry. The top ten hold about 38% of the sample, which has approximately 42,000 distinct CDR3 sequences, roughly 80% seen once. Each 20-30 mg portion of unsorted bulk tissue served as the source for co-extraction of RNA and DNA. The sample comprised tumor-adjacent normal liver tissue. All receptors derive from a woman aged 25 to 39 with primary liver carcinoma and hepatitis B virus infection.

This chain links TRBV7-9 with TRBJ2-7, with a weak D call TRBD2 (7 bases). CDR1 SEHNR and CDR2 FQNEAQ come from the germline V gene (reference sequence). The CDR3 length is 17 residues. V was pared by 7 bases and J by 6 bases, with 28 bases between. This CDR3 reads CASNSLGAGEFIGEQYF. The DNA of the CDR3 is TGTGCCAGCAATTCGCTGGGGGCGGGAGAGTTTATCGGCGAGCAGTACTTC.

This clonotype was detected only once. An end of the junction differs from the germline gene, which may be a read error. This chain links TRBV4-2 with TRBJ2-3; weak D call: TRBD2 (12 bases). CDR3 length: 23 residues. From germline, CDR1 is LGHNA and CDR2 YNFKEQ. The DNA of the CDR3 is TGTGCCAGCAGCCAGGAGACAGGGTGGTTCACTAGCGGGAGGACAGGGGGCACGGATACGCAGTATTTT. Translating gives CASSQETGWFTSGRTGGTDTQYF.